This T cell receptor (beta chain) stems from a study of T cell responses to AZD1222 COVID-19 vaccine. Notes on the study in general: In a largely white British group with more females than males, clonal diversity was possibly underestimated. Spike-spanning, vaccine-associated CD4 TCRs were dominant at 160-218 and 743-854.

This CDR3 spans 17 amino acids. V was clipped by 10 bases and J by 4 bases; unmatched bases: 19. Germline CDR1 and CDR2: MDHEN and SYDVKM. For this clone: Its antigen is not identified.

Libraries were prepared by immunoSEQ multiplex PCR; TCRdb keeps only in-frame clonotypes and omits some of them. The sample shows 110,000 or so clones, around 90% of them seen only once. The material sequenced was peripheral blood, taken on day 0 of AZD1222 vaccination. The chain employs TRBV28 and TRBJ1-2, with 9 bases that match TRBD1. This clonotype was obtained from an adult in good health. CDR3 sequence reads: CATRSVQGASPVYGYTF. CDR3 bases: TGTGCCACTCGAAGCGTACAGGGGGCTTCTCCGGTCTATGGCTACACCTTC.